The 7 T cell receptor beta chains listed next were all sequenced from one sample in a study of identical twins. TCRdb used MiXCR to reprocess the 5' RACE reads, holding one entry per CDR3 protein. The sample yields approximately 280,000 distinct CDR3 sequences, 8% to 9% seen once. The data were also submitted as part of a second study, on yellow fever vaccine responses in identical twins.

The sequencing input was memory (CD45RO+) T cells sorted from blood. The receptor source for this set is a woman aged 18-29 years in good health.

This clonotype came up a few times. The chain employs TRBV11-2 and TRBJ2-5, with D maybe TRBD2 (5 bases). V was pared by 1 base and J by 4 bases, with 13 bases between. The length of the CDR3 is 15 residues. CDR1 and CDR2 from the germline V gene are SGHAT and FQNNGV. The CDR3 sequence is CASSLGPARGETQYF. Written as DNA, the CDR3 is TGTGCCAGCAGCTTAGGACCCGCCCGGGGAGAGACCCAGTACTTC.

The sample holds many counts of this clonotype. The V call is TRBV6-1, the J call TRBJ1-1, with 11 nucleotides matching TRBD1. In germline, CDR1 is MNHNS, CDR2 SASEGT. With 5 bases clipped from V and 3 bases from J, the junction kept 5 bases outside the gene matches. The CDR3 loop spans 15 amino acids. The CDR3 DNA reads as TGTGCCAGCAGTACCGGACAGGGGGCGTACACTGAAGCTTTCTTT. It translates to CASSTGQGAYTEAFF.

This clonotype occurred many times. V usage is TRBV14 and J usage is TRBJ2-1; D could derive from TRBD1 or TRBD2 (5 bases each). The CDR3 loop spans 15 amino acids. Trimming pared 3 bases from V and 12 bases from J, leaving 21 bases between. Germline assignment: CDR1 SGHDN and CDR2 FVKESK. The CDR3 nucleotides read TGTGCCAGCAGCCAGAATACCGGGACCGCCTCTGCGCAGTTCTTC. Residues: CASSQNTGTASAQFF.

This clonotype came up many times. The chain employs TRBV12-3 or TRBV12-4 and TRBJ1-6; TRBD1 is a possible D gene (5 bases). The CDR3 is made up of 15 amino acids. Trimming removed 0 bases at V and 5 bases at J, with 8 bases between. CDR3: CASSLAGRNNSPLHF. The CDR3 DNA sequence: TGTGCCAGCAGTTTAGCGGGACGGAATAATTCACCCCTCCACTTT.

This clonotype occurred many times. The rearrangement links TRBV5-1 to TRBJ2-5, with 7 nucleotides matching TRBD1. V gave up 4 bases and J gave up 0 bases; unmatched junction bases: 12. Germline V CDR1 and CDR2: SGHRS, YFSETQ. The CDR3 has 17 amino acids. CDR3 nucleotides: TGCGCCAGCAGCGAGGGACAGACCATACCCTACCAAGAGACCCAGTACTTC. Translating gives CASSEGQTIPYQETQYF.

This clonotype was found a few times. The rearrangement joins TRBV24-1 to TRBJ2-1; no firm D call. In germline, CDR1 is KGHDR, CDR2 SFDVKD. This CDR3 is 14 amino acids long. V dropped 4 bases and J dropped 4 bases, with 10 bases sitting between them. The CDR3 nucleotides are TGTGCCACCAGTGACCCAGGCAGTTACAATGAGCAGTTCTTC. It translates to CATSDPGSYNEQFF.

DNA of the CDR3: TGTGCCAGCAGCGGACTAGCGGGAGGGTCATGGGGCACAGATACGCAGTATTTT. Its translation is CASSGLAGGSWGTDTQYF. The rearrangement uses TRBV28 and TRBJ2-3; 15 bases map to TRBD2. CDR1 and CDR2 from the germline V gene are MDHEN and SYDVKM. CDR3 size: 18 residues. V lost 6 bases, J lost 1 base, and 8 bases stayed unmatched.